The 27 T cell receptor beta chains given below trace back to one sample, sequenced in a study of Ad26.COV2.S vaccination and SARS-CoV-2 variants. Sequenced by immunoSEQ multiplex PCR; TCRdb stores in-frame clones only, minus some. The sample holds roughly 350,000 clones; about 85% are singletons and the top ten take around 6.4%. Treatment in this sample: around 19 received Ad26.COV2.S at low or high dose, single or two shots; several received placebo; per-sample allocation not given. The samples were gathered on day 63 after the first injection of vaccine or placebo. Sequenced material: peripheral blood, taken in a trial of Ad26.COV2.S vaccine versus placebo. The source is a person between 18 and 65 years old who received the Ad26.COV2.S COVID-19 vaccine or a placebo.

The chain is built from TRBV4-1 and TRBJ1-5; the D gene is possibly TRBD1 (5 bases). Germline V gene data show CDR1 as MGHRA and CDR2 as YSYEKL. The germline V and J ends were trimmed by 0 bases and 3 bases, with 12 bases remaining between them. The CDR3 runs to 16 residues. The CDR3 DNA reads TGCGCCAGCAGCCAAGAACCGAGACAGCCCAATCAGCCCCAGCATTTT. It is translated as CASSQEPRQPNQPQHF.

The genes are TRBV5-1 and TRBJ2-3; the D gene is possibly TRBD2 (7 bases). The CDR3 loop spans 14 amino acids. From germline, CDR1 is SGHRS and CDR2 YFSETQ. V lost 7 bases to trimming and J lost 1 base, with 13 bases between them. This CDR3 is CASRGAGGTDTQYF. DNA of the CDR3: TGCGCCAGCCGGGGGGCAGGGGGCACAGATACGCAGTATTTT.

This rearrangement joins TRBV14 to TRBJ2-7, with D perhaps assigned TRBD1 or TRBD2 (7 bases each). From germline, CDR1 is SGHDN and CDR2 FVKESK. The CDR3 contains 15 residues. Trimming took 6 bases from V and 0 from J, leaving 15 bases between them. The CDR3 bases are TGTGCCAGCAGGCAGGGGGGGCTTAACTCCTACGAGCAGTACTTC. This sequence encodes CASRQGGLNSYEQYF.

This chain uses TRBV30 with TRBJ1-3; a possible D gene is TRBD1 (5 bases). Trimming cost V 4 bases and J 0 bases, with 13 bases left between them. Per the germline V gene, CDR1 is GTSNPN and CDR2 is SVGIG (reference sequence). The CDR3 extends over 15 amino acids. The CDR3 spells CAWMSGRLSGNTIYF. In DNA form, the CDR3 reads TGTGCCTGGATGTCAGGGCGACTCTCTGGAAACACCATATATTTT.

This chain connects TRBV7-2 to TRBJ1-5; 7 bases fit TRBD1. The trim removed 5 bases at V and 2 bases at J, leaving 3 bases unmatched. CDR1 is SGHTA and CDR2 is FQGNSA in the germline V gene. This CDR3 region has 14 residues. CDR3 nucleotide sequence: TGTGCCAGCAGCACAGGACAGGGCAATCAGCCCCAGCATTTT. Translation: CASSTGQGNQPQHF.

The rearrangement links TRBV24-1 to TRBJ2-3; perhaps D is TRBD1 or TRBD2 (6 bases each). The CDR3 has 15 residues. Trimming took off 8 bases at V and 5 bases at J, with 19 bases between the two ends. Looked up from germline, CDR1 is KGHDR and CDR2 is SFDVKD. The CDR3 is CATKGGRPRGDTQYF. As DNA, the CDR3 is TGTGCCACCAAGGGGGGCCGCCCGAGAGGAGATACGCAGTATTTT.

This clone was detected only a few times. This chain uses TRBV28 with TRBJ1-4, with no clear D. There are 14 residues in the CDR3. V dropped 2 bases and J dropped 5 bases, with 9 bases sitting between them. The germline V gene encodes CDR1 MDHEN and CDR2 SYDVKM. The CDR3 sequence: CASSLPGGNEKLFF. CDR3 nucleotides: TGTGCCAGCAGTTTACCGGGTGGGAATGAAAAACTGTTTTTT.

The J gene is TRBJ2-7, the V gene TRBV13, with TRBD2 matching over 10 bases. Germline V gene lookup returns CDR1 PRHDT and CDR2 FYEKMQ (reference sequence). The CDR3 contains 15 residues. After removal of 4 bases from V and 4 bases from J, the junction contained 7 bases not matched to a gene. CDR3 in DNA: TGTGCCAGCAGCTCCTCTAGCGGGAGCTTTTACGAGCAGTACTTC. Amino acids: CASSSSSGSFYEQYF.

This chain joins TRBV5-1 and TRBJ1-2; a weak D match, TRBD1 (5 bases). The germline V gene has CDR1 SGHRS and CDR2 YFSETQ. The CDR3 covers 14 residues. V gave up 4 bases and J gave up 4 bases, with 14 bases separating them. Here the CDR3 DNA reads TGCGCCAGCAGCCTACCCACAGGAGTCTATGGCTACACCTTC. Encoded protein: CASSLPTGVYGYTF.

The V call is TRBV4-1, the J call TRBJ2-5; possibly TRBD2 for D (6 bases). CDR1 MGHRA and CDR2 YSYEKL come from the germline V gene. This CDR3 has 14 residues. The germline V and J ends were trimmed by 0 bases and 4 bases, with 9 bases remaining between them. CDR3 DNA sequence: TGCGCCAGCAGCCAAGATGGGGGGACAGAGACCCAGTACTTC. Its translation is CASSQDGGTETQYF.

J is TRBJ2-2 and V is TRBV11-1; D not resolved. Trimming took 1 base from V and 7 from J, leaving 4 bases between them. Germline loops: CDR1 SGHAT, CDR2 FQDESV (reference sequence). CDR3 length: 12 amino acids. The CDR3 protein is CASSLVVGELFF. CDR3 DNA sequence: TGTGCCAGCAGCTTAGTCGTCGGGGAGCTGTTTTTT.

This clone was detected once. The genes are TRBV29-1 and TRBJ2-3, with D maybe TRBD2 (5 bases). Germline V gene sequence: CDR1 SQVTM, CDR2 ANQGSEA. This CDR3 contains 14 residues. The V end lost 4 bases, the J end lost 4 bases, and 15 bases lay between the germline ends. CDR3 DNA sequence: TGCAGCGTTGTCCGGCCAGGTAGCGCAGATACGCAGTATTTT. It specifies CSVVRPGSADTQYF.

The rearrangement uses TRBV5-4 and TRBJ1-6; D possibly corresponds to TRBD1 (6 bases). The CDR3 runs to 14 residues. Looked up from germline, CDR1 is SGHNT and CDR2 is YYREEE (reference sequence). Trimming cost V 4 bases and J 10 bases, with 15 bases left between them. This chain's CDR3 is CASSPDRFGSPLHF. CDR3 sequence (DNA): TGTGCCAGCAGCCCTGACAGGTTCGGGTCACCCCTCCACTTT. The variable domain in full, with the rest retrieved from reference TRBV5-4 and TRBJ1-6, is ETGVTQSPTHLIKTRGQQVTLRCSSQSGHNTVSWYQQALGQGPQFIFQYYREEENGRGNFPPRFSGLQFPNYSSELNVNALELDDSALYLCASSPDRFGSPLHFGNGTRLTVT.

This clone was detected once. Mismatch with germline at one junction end may stem from a read error. V usage is TRBV4-2 and J usage is TRBJ2-1, with 9 bases that match TRBD1. The CDR3 totals 16 residues. Germline loops: CDR1 LGHNA, CDR2 YNFKEQ. The CDR3 sequence: CASSQDGTGSYNEQFF. The CDR3 DNA sequence: TGTGCCAGCAGTCAAGATGGGACAGGGTCCTACAATGAGCAGTTCTTC.

The CDR3, as DNA: TGTGCCAGTAGTATGCCTCGCGGGGGAGGTCGCTACGAGCAGTACTTC. Amino acids: CASSMPRGGGRYEQYF. The chain is built from TRBV19 and TRBJ2-7, with 7 bases lining up with TRBD2. The length of the CDR3 is 16 residues. The junction had 11 bases not matched to a gene; V was cut back by 3 bases and J by 3 bases. Germline V gene sequence: CDR1 LNHDA, CDR2 SQIVND (reference sequence).

The rearrangement uses TRBV7-3 and TRBJ2-2; the match to TRBD1 covers 9 bases. After removal of 1 base from V and 6 bases from J, the junction contained 6 bases not matched to a gene. The CDR3 totals 16 residues. The germline V gene encodes CDR1 SGHTA and CDR2 FQGTGA. This chain's CDR3 is CASSLRGQGSSGELFF. Written as DNA, the CDR3 is TGTGCCAGCAGCTTAAGGGGACAGGGATCCTCCGGGGAGCTGTTTTTT.

This clone has only a few counts. The chain combines TRBV25-1 with TRBJ2-7, with a possible D match to TRBD2 (5 bases). Germline V gives CDR1 MGHDK, CDR2 SYGVNS. V was trimmed by 2 bases and J by 7 bases, leaving 9 bases between them. The CDR3 spans 12 residues. CDR3 region: CASSEAGGEQYF. The CDR3 DNA sequence: TGTGCCAGCAGTGAAGCCGGAGGAGAGCAGTACTTC.

This chain links TRBV27 with TRBJ2-7; D may be TRBD2 (6 bases). The germline V and J ends were trimmed by 3 bases and 3 bases, with 18 bases remaining between them. The CDR3 contains 16 residues. Germline values: CDR1 MNHEY, CDR2 SMNVEV (reference sequence). The CDR3 bases are TGTGCCAGCAGTTTTGGGATCGGAGGAGGGAGCTACGAGCAGTACTTC. Translation gives CASSFGIGGGSYEQYF.

The gene calls are TRBV27 and TRBJ1-1, with TRBD1 identical over 8 bases. V lost 7 bases, J lost 1 base, and 5 bases stayed unmatched. This CDR3 comprises 14 residues. CDR1 MNHEY and CDR2 SMNVEV come from the germline V gene (reference sequence). CDR3 amino acids: CASILQGANTEAFF. Here the CDR3 DNA reads TGTGCCAGCATTCTCCAGGGGGCGAACACTGAAGCTTTCTTT.

The chain employs TRBV6-2 or TRBV6-3 and TRBJ2-4; D could derive from TRBD1 or TRBD2 (5 bases each). With 6 bases removed from V and 0 bases from J, the gap between germline ends came to 21 bases. The length of the CDR3 is 18 residues. Germline V CDR1 and CDR2: MNHEY, SVGEGT. The CDR3 sequence: CASSPRLGGPLAKNIQYF. DNA for the CDR3: TGTGCCAGCAGCCCTCGGCTTGGGGGACCGCTAGCCAAAAACATTCAGTACTTC.

The chain is built from TRBV6-6 and TRBJ1-2; D ambiguous. Germline CDR1 reads MNHNY; CDR2 reads SVGAGI (reference sequence). V was trimmed by 0 bases and J by 13 bases, leaving 12 bases between them. There are 12 residues in the CDR3. The CDR3 protein is CASSYSETAATF. The DNA for the CDR3 is TGTGCCAGCAGTTACTCGGAAACAGCCGCCACCTTC.

This clone appeared a few times. CDR3 loop: CASSISATEAFF. The CDR3 DNA sequence: TGTGCCAGTAGTATATCTGCCACTGAAGCTTTCTTT. The J gene is TRBJ1-1, the V gene TRBV19; D unclear. CDR3 length equals 12 residues. V lost 2 bases, J lost 4 bases, and 5 bases lay in between. CDR1 is LNHDA, CDR2 SQIVND, per germline (reference sequence).

The chain is built from TRBV6-5 and TRBJ2-7; 10 bases agree with TRBD1. With 8 bases clipped from V and 1 base from J, the junction kept 8 bases outside the gene matches. Germline-derived CDR1 and CDR2 are MNHEY and SVGAGI. The CDR3 is 15 amino acids. This CDR3 reads CASQKRDRGSYEQYF. The CDR3 DNA reads TGTGCCAGCCAAAAAAGGGACAGGGGATCCTACGAGCAGTACTTC.

The rearrangement uses TRBV3-1 (or the pseudogene TRBV3-2) and TRBJ2-1, with 10 bases matching TRBD2. The CDR3 has 15 residues. J was trimmed by 7 bases and V by 4 bases; bases with no gene match: 7. In germline, CDR1 is LGHDT, CDR2 YNNKEL (reference sequence). The CDR3 region has the DNA TGTGCCAGCAGCCCTACTAGCGGGGATGGGAATGAGCAGTTCTTC. Amino acids: CASSPTSGDGNEQFF.

The CDR3 nucleotides read TGTGCCAGCAGCCAAGATTTAGCCCAGGGCTACTATGGCTACACCTTC. This gives the protein CASSQDLAQGYYGYTF. V usage is TRBV4-2 and J usage is TRBJ1-2; D is perhaps TRBD1 (5 bases). This CDR3 spans 16 amino acids. The germline V gene encodes CDR1 LGHNA and CDR2 YNFKEQ. Trimming removed 0 bases from V and 3 bases from J, with 14 bases in between.

This clone occurred once. The chain joins TRBV3-1 (or the pseudogene TRBV3-2) to TRBJ1-2; D is undetermined. Trimming pared 4 bases from V and 5 bases from J, leaving 11 bases between. There are 13 residues in the CDR3. From germline, CDR1 is LGHDT and CDR2 YNNKEL (reference sequence). CDR3 in amino acids: CASSLGAYYGYTF. In DNA form, the CDR3 reads TGTGCCAGCAGCCTCGGCGCCTATTATGGCTACACCTTC.

J is TRBJ1-6 and V is TRBV7-2, with D possibly TRBD1 on 5 matching bases. V lost 4 bases and J lost 7, with 14 bases in between. The length of the CDR3 is 15 residues. The germline V gene has CDR1 SGHTA and CDR2 FQGNSA. CDR3 in DNA: TGTGCCAGCAGCTCCACCAGGGTTAGGAATTCACCCCTCCACTTT. This codes for CASSSTRVRNSPLHF.